A selection of T cell receptor beta chains follows, all from one sample in a study of cytomegalovirus exposure and HLA in healthy donors. Method: immunoSEQ multiplex PCR; TCRdb's copy keeps in-frame clones and lacks some. In the table there are some 140,000 clones, around 70% of which are singletons. Sample: PBMCs. The source is a man aged 30-40 years in good health and CMV-seronegative. The CDR3 runs from the conserved cysteine through the conserved F or W. A D gene is named only where the DNA matches it firmly. Clone size, where shown, is once, few, many, or a class for clones that have expanded.

j_gene: TRBJ2-2
abundance: NA
len: 16
v_gene: TRBV19
d_gene: NA
CDR3aa: CASSNPGGTNTGELFF
CDR3nt: TGTGCCAGTAGTAATCCAGGGGGGACGAACACCGGGGAGCTGTTTTTT

j_gene: TRBJ1-6
abundance: NA
len: 15
v_gene: TRBV18
d_gene: NA
CDR3aa: CASSPSLGRGSPLHF
CDR3nt: TGTGCCAGCTCACCGTCCCTAGGGAGGGGGTCACCCCTCCACTTT

j_gene: TRBJ1-3
abundance: few
len: 15
v_gene: TRBV2
d_gene: NA
CDR3aa: CASSEIVTTGNTIYF
CDR3nt: TGTGCCAGCAGTGAGATAGTGACAACTGGAAACACCATATATTTT

j_gene: TRBJ2-7
abundance: NA
len: 14
v_gene: TRBV5-3
d_gene: TRBD2
CDR3aa: CARRQAGGPYEQYF
CDR3nt: TGTGCCAGAAGACAAGCGGGAGGGCCCTACGAGCAGTACTTC

j_gene: TRBJ2-7
abundance: NA
len: 17
v_gene: TRBV28
d_gene: NA
CDR3aa: CASSPRRGRQSSYEQYF
CDR3nt: TGTGCCAGCAGCCCACGGAGGGGGCGACAAAGCTCCTACGAGCAGTACTTC

j_gene: TRBJ2-7
abundance: NA
len: 15
v_gene: TRBV11-3
d_gene: NA
CDR3aa: CASSFIQGSGYEQYF
CDR3nt: TGTGCCAGCAGCTTCATACAGGGTTCGGGCTACGAGCAGTACTTC

j_gene: TRBJ2-1
abundance: NA
len: 15
v_gene: TRBV10-3
d_gene: TRBD1
CDR3aa: CAISAGTGGYNEQFF
CDR3nt: TGTGCCATCAGTGCCGGGACAGGGGGCTACAATGAGCAGTTCTTC

j_gene: TRBJ1-1
abundance: once
len: 13
v_gene: TRBV14
d_gene: NA
CDR3aa: CASSQRWNTEAFF
CDR3nt: TGTGCCAGCAGCCAACGGTGGAACACTGAAGCTTTCTTT

j_gene: TRBJ2-2
abundance: NA
len: 13
v_gene: TRBV28
d_gene: TRBD1
CDR3aa: CASMTGGLGELFF
CDR3nt: TGTGCCAGCATGACAGGGGGATTGGGGGAGCTGTTTTTT

j_gene: TRBJ2-7
abundance: NA
len: 14
v_gene: TRBV28
d_gene: TRBD2
CDR3aa: CASSRLAGGYEQYF
CDR3nt: TGTGCCAGCAGTCGACTAGCGGGAGGGTACGAGCAGTACTTC

j_gene: TRBJ2-3
abundance: NA
len: 21
v_gene: TRBV4-3
d_gene: TRBD2
CDR3aa: CASSQDTAGGPDIPNTDTQYF
CDR3nt: TGCGCCAGCAGCCAAGATACCGCGGGAGGACCCGACATACCCAACACAGATACGCAGTATTTT

j_gene: TRBJ1-2
abundance: NA
len: 13
v_gene: TRBV6-1
d_gene: TRBD1
CDR3aa: CASSGQGNYGYTF
CDR3nt: TGTGCCAGCAGTGGACAGGGGAACTATGGCTACACCTTC

j_gene: TRBJ1-1
abundance: NA
len: 14
v_gene: TRBV4-2
d_gene: NA
CDR3aa: CASSLGRGDTEAFF
CDR3nt: TGTGCCAGCAGCCTCGGGAGGGGTGACACTGAAGCTTTCTTT

j_gene: TRBJ1-1
abundance: NA
len: 15
v_gene: TRBV9
d_gene: TRBD1
CDR3aa: CASSERQGALTEAFF
CDR3nt: TGTGCCAGCAGCGAGCGACAGGGGGCATTGACTGAAGCTTTCTTT

j_gene: TRBJ1-1
abundance: NA
len: 14
v_gene: TRBV28
d_gene: NA
CDR3aa: CASSIRQQNTEAFF
CDR3nt: TGTGCCAGCTCCATTCGACAGCAGAACACTGAAGCTTTCTTT

j_gene: TRBJ2-7
abundance: NA
len: 16
v_gene: TRBV7-2
d_gene: NA
CDR3aa: CASSLGGRGSMYEQYF
CDR3nt: TGTGCCAGCAGCTTAGGTGGGCGGGGAAGTATGTACGAGCAGTACTTC

j_gene: TRBJ1-2
abundance: NA
len: 16
v_gene: TRBV6-1
d_gene: TRBD1
CDR3aa: CASSEPWTGRFYGYTF
CDR3nt: TGTGCCAGCAGTGAACCTTGGACAGGGAGGTTCTATGGCTACACCTTC

j_gene: TRBJ2-2
abundance: NA
len: 17
v_gene: TRBV9
d_gene: TRBD2
CDR3aa: CASSVEVSGVNTGELFF
CDR3nt: TGTGCCAGCAGCGTAGAGGTTAGCGGGGTCAACACCGGGGAGCTGTTTTTT

j_gene: TRBJ2-7
abundance: NA
len: 14
v_gene: TRBV29-1
d_gene: TRBD2
CDR3aa: CSVVTSGVWNEQYF
CDR3nt: TGCAGCGTTGTTACTAGCGGGGTGTGGAACGAGCAGTACTTC

j_gene: TRBJ2-4
abundance: NA
len: 16
v_gene: TRBV28
d_gene: TRBD1
CDR3aa: CASSPTGVIAKNIQYF
CDR3nt: TGTGCCAGCAGTCCAACAGGGGTGATAGCCAAAAACATTCAGTACTTC

j_gene: TRBJ1-2
abundance: NA
len: 15
v_gene: TRBV5-1
d_gene: TRBD1
CDR3aa: CTSSYTGGGSPGYTF
CDR3nt: TGCACCAGCAGCTATACAGGGGGCGGATCCCCTGGCTACACCTTC

j_gene: TRBJ2-7
abundance: NA
len: 16
v_gene: TRBV4-1
d_gene: TRBD2
CDR3aa: CASSQEAGESAYEQYF
CDR3nt: TGCGCCAGCAGCCAGGAAGCGGGAGAGTCGGCCTACGAGCAGTACTTC